This TCR beta chain was recovered during a study of cytomegalovirus exposure and HLA in healthy donors. V shed 5 bases and J shed 6 bases, with 11 bases lying between them. The length of the CDR3 is 13 residues. In germline, CDR1 is SGHVS, CDR2 FNYEAQ. Primers for the PCR totalled 60 Vbeta and 13 Jbeta. Sequenced by immunoSEQ multiplex PCR; TCRdb stores in-frame clones only, minus some. Among approximately 250,000 clones listed, roughly 73% were seen once. The sequence was collected from a boy aged 5-17 years in good health and CMV-seronegative. The chain uses TRBV7-6 and TRBJ1-5; no clear D. The sequenced sample consisted of PBMCs. The CDR3 nucleotides are TGTGCCAGCAGCCGTAGTATCCGTCAGCCCCAGCATTTT. Translating it yields CASSRSIRQPQHF.